Given below is one TCR beta chain in context. Read coverage stops 3 residues before the CDR3 terminus; the germline J gene supplies the remainder. The sample originates from a study of T cells in women clearing cervical HPV infection. Generated by immunoSEQ multiplex PCR, the TCRdb table keeps only in-frame clones and is missing some. The sample data list over 25,000 clones. The CDR3 runs to 14 residues. CDR1 and CDR2 (germline): SGHVS, FNYEAQ. The rearrangement joins TRBV7-6 to TRBJ2-3; D is ambiguous. This sequence was found in a woman between 18 and 70 years old with a cervical HPV16 infection that either progressed to CIN3+ or cleared (not recorded which). The specimen was blood buffy coat. CDR3 amino acids: CASSLSASLETQYF. Incomplete CDR3 DNA: TGTGCCAGCAGCTTATCCGCTAGTCTGGAGACG.